This T cell receptor beta chain was observed in a study of beta chain features in type 1 diabetes. As concerns this clone: Its antigen is still unknown.

Germline V lookup: CDR1 SGHTA, CDR2 FQGTGA. The CDR3 is 14 residues long. V lost 1 base, J lost 6 bases, and 9 bases lay in between. General study points: TCRB CDR3 length was moderately but significantly reduced in all four CD4+ subsets of Type 1 diabetes patients.

Reverse transcription of all isolated RNA meant that expressed TCRB transcripts were sequenced. Assay: immunoSEQ multiplex PCR; the TCRdb copy retains only in-frame clones and omits some. The table lists 970,000 or so clones, 15% to 20% of them singletons. The chain joins TRBV7-3 to TRBJ2-2; D perhaps matches TRBD1 (5 bases). Specimen: naive CD4+ T cells from blood. The sequence derives from a woman between 18 and 29 years old in good health. This CDR3 is CASSLRQGAGELFF. For the CDR3, the DNA is TGTGCCAGCAGCTTAAGGCAGGGCGCCGGGGAGCTGTTTTTT.